This T cell receptor (beta chain) was profiled in a study of CD8+ T cells in alopecia areata. Study background: Tofacitinib lasted 6 to 18 months, then 6 months off drug.

After isolation, RNA underwent reverse transcription to generate cDNA as the sequencing template. TCRdb keeps only in-frame clones here, not all; method: immunoSEQ multiplex PCR. The repertoire holds about 180,000 clones, with 50% to 75% as singletons. The treatment denotes: oral pan-JAK inhibitor, 5-10 mg twice daily. The CDR3 consists of 17 residues. Trimming took 1 base from V and 0 from J, leaving 14 bases between them. Germline V gene sequence: CDR1 SNHLY, CDR2 FYNNEI. The gene calls are TRBV2 and TRBJ2-3, with D possibly being TRBD2 (6 bases). This material consisted of CD4+ T cells sorted from blood, taken between weeks 55 and 65, from a patient treated with tofacitinib. This TCR came from a human donor with alopecia areata. The CDR3 nucleotides read TGTGCCAGCAGTGAAGACTCGCGGGGACCTAGCACAGATACGCAGTATTTT. This encodes CASSEDSRGPSTDTQYF.